This section outlines one T cell receptor beta chain sequence together with its context. No antigen is known for it. It was with a sample-barcoded 5' primer and a J-beta primer mix that a second PCR of roughly 7 to 11 cycles was run. TCRdb redid the calling of the 5' RACE reads with MiXCR, one entry per CDR3 protein. The sample gives 450,000 to 650,000 distinct CDR3 sequences, less than 25% of which show up once; under 9% is in the top ten. V lost 7 bases and J 5 bases, leaving 15 bases between the germline ends. From germline, CDR1 is MDHEN and CDR2 SYDVKM. The CDR3 loop spans 13 amino acids. This sample is part of a study of blood T cells in healthy people across ages. Points from the study as a whole: In the absence of known donor CMV status, changes in expanded clonotypes were possibly confounded. A conclusive naive versus antigen-experienced comparison was prevented by the unsorted PBMCs.

The same sample was also studied in work on T cells of mothers and their children.

The rearrangement uses TRBV28 and TRBJ2-7; unclear D gene. The receptor's source is a boy aged 5-17 years in good health. The source material was blood. The CDR3 DNA follows: TGTGCCAGCACCCAGAGAGATTTGAACGAGCAGTACTTC. Its translation is CASTQRDLNEQYF.